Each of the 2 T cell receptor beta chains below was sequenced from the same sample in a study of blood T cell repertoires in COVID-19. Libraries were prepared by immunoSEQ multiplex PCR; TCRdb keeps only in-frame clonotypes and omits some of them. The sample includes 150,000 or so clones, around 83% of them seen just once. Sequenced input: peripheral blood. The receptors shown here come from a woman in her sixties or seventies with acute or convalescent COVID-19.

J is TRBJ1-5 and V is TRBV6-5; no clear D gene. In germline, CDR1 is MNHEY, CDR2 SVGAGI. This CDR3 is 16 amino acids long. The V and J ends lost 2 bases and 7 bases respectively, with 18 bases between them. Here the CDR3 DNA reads TGTGCCAGCAGTTACAGTTCTCGGGAGGGCCGGCAGCCCCAGCATTTT. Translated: CASSYSSREGRQPQHF.

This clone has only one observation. The CDR3 here is CASARQGYNEQFF. CDR3 nucleotides: TGTGCCAGTGCTCGCCAGGGCTACAATGAGCAGTTCTTC. This chain connects TRBV19 to TRBJ2-1, with TRBD1 as a possible D gene (5 bases). This CDR3 region has 13 residues. V was pared by 8 bases and J by 3 bases, with 11 bases between. Germline-derived CDR1 and CDR2 are LNHDA and SQIVND (reference sequence).